These 31 T cell receptor beta chains share one sample of origin, sequenced in a study of cytomegalovirus exposure and HLA in healthy donors. The PCR made use of 60 Vbeta and 13 Jbeta primers. Sequenced by immunoSEQ multiplex PCR; TCRdb stores in-frame clones only, minus some. Among 99,000 or so clones listed, more than 9.5% were seen once. The sequencing input was PBMCs. The receptors were sampled from a man aged 35 to 55 in good health and CMV-seropositive.

The chain combines TRBV19 with TRBJ2-7; D is unresolved. Trimming cost V 9 bases and J 3 bases, with 12 bases left between them. The CDR3 has 12 amino acids. Germline V gene data show CDR1 as LNHDA and CDR2 as SQIVND (reference sequence). CDR3 protein: CARTRGLYEQYF. CDR3 nucleotide sequence: TGTGCCAGGACCCGCGGCCTCTACGAGCAGTACTTC.

The genes are TRBV28 and TRBJ2-1; D is possibly TRBD1 (5 bases). This CDR3 is built from 15 residues. The V gene's germline CDR1 is MDHEN and CDR2 SYDVKM. Trimming shortened V by 2 bases and J by 0 bases, and 8 bases separated the two germline ends. The CDR3 loop reads CASSLPQGSYNEQFF. The CDR3 DNA sequence: TGTGCCAGCAGTTTACCCCAGGGCTCCTACAATGAGCAGTTCTTC.

There are a few counts of this clone. V is TRBV7-3 and J is TRBJ2-5; 12 bases match TRBD2. V dropped 5 bases and J dropped 4; count of bases not matched to a gene: 8. The CDR3 contains 16 residues. Per the germline V gene, CDR1 is SGHTA and CDR2 is FQGTGA. The DNA for the CDR3 is TGTGCCAGCAGCCAACTAGCGGGAGGTGGATCAGAGACCCAGTACTTC. Encoded protein: CASSQLAGGGSETQYF.

This clone was recorded a few times. V gene TRBV7-2 combines with J gene TRBJ2-5; tentatively, D is TRBD2 (6 bases). Germline V gene lookup returns CDR1 SGHTA and CDR2 FQGNSA. The CDR3 has 14 amino acids. V was clipped by 5 bases and J by 1 base, with 11 bases between them. CDR3 in amino acids: CASSQTLAQETQYF. The CDR3 DNA reads as TGTGCCAGCAGCCAGACACTAGCCCAAGAGACCCAGTACTTC.

The chain combines TRBV7-2 with TRBJ1-5; D remains unclear. CDR3 length equals 13 residues. Germline assignment: CDR1 SGHTA and CDR2 FQGNSA. Between the trimmed V and J ends, which lost 1 base and 8 bases, there was a span of 9 bases. The CDR3 DNA is TGTGCCAGCAGCTTAGGTTACAGTAAGCCCCAGCATTTT. Its translation: CASSLGYSKPQHF.

The J gene is TRBJ2-6, the V gene TRBV7-9, with D possibly matching TRBD1 (6 bases). Between the trimmed V and J ends, which lost 6 bases and 0 bases, there was a span of 15 bases. This CDR3 is built from 17 residues. Germline CDR1 reads SEHNR; CDR2 reads FQNEAQ (reference sequence). CDR3 bases: TGTGCCAGCAGGGTTAAGGGGGTATTCTCTGGGGCCAACGTCCTGACTTTC. Translating gives CASRVKGVFSGANVLTF.

This clone has more than one count but fewer than ten. The V gene is TRBV2, the J gene TRBJ1-5, with D unclear. The CDR3 consists of 14 residues. Germline V gene sequence: CDR1 SNHLY, CDR2 FYNNEI. The V end was cut by 4 bases, the J end by 0 bases, with 7 bases between. This chain's CDR3 is CASSGSISNQPQHF. CDR3 DNA sequence: TGTGCCAGCAGTGGATCTATTAGCAATCAGCCCCAGCATTTT.

This chain uses TRBV4-3 with TRBJ2-7, with TRBD2 as a possible D gene (5 bases). CDR3 length equals 16 residues. With 3 bases removed from V and 3 bases from J, the gap between germline ends came to 18 bases. In germline, CDR1 is LGHNA, CDR2 YSLEER. The CDR3 DNA reads TGCGCCAGCAGCCATACTAGAGCGACGGGGAGCTACGAGCAGTACTTC. Its protein is CASSHTRATGSYEQYF.

The chain employs TRBV5-1 and TRBJ1-6; no clear D. Trimming took off 0 bases at V and 3 bases at J, with 7 bases between the two ends. CDR1 SGHRS and CDR2 YFSETQ come from the germline V gene. The CDR3 is made up of 15 amino acids. The DNA for the CDR3 is TGCGCCAGCAGCTTGGGGGCAGGCTATAATTCACCCCTCCACTTT. Translated, it gives CASSLGAGYNSPLHF.

This clone occurred a few times. The chain joins TRBV19 to TRBJ1-1, with TRBD1 matching 7 bases. CDR3 size: 14 residues. Germline CDR1 LNHDA, CDR2 SQIVND (reference sequence). J was trimmed by 2 bases and V by 5 bases; bases with no gene match: 5. The DNA of the CDR3 is TGTGCCAGTAGTCCGAGGGACAGAAACACTGAAGCTTTCTTT. Amino acids: CASSPRDRNTEAFF.

This chain links TRBV5-6 with TRBJ2-2; a possible D gene is TRBD1 (6 bases). This CDR3 contains 16 residues. The germline V and J ends were trimmed by 4 bases and 5 bases, with 18 bases remaining between them. The germline V gene has CDR1 SGHDT and CDR2 YYEEEE. Written as DNA, the CDR3 is TGTGCCAGCAGCCCTTGGCAGGGGCGATTTACCGGGGAGCTGTTTTTT. This translates into CASSPWQGRFTGELFF.

The J gene is TRBJ2-7, the V gene TRBV14; D is unclear. The V end lost 4 bases, the J end lost 5 bases, and 15 bases lay between the germline ends. Looked up from germline, CDR1 is SGHDN and CDR2 is FVKESK. The CDR3 is 14 residues long. The CDR3 coding sequence is TGTGCCAGCAGCCTATACCAGGCCTTGGACGAGCAGTACTTC. This encodes CASSLYQALDEQYF.

This clone was detected a few times. J is TRBJ1-1 and V is TRBV7-9; D ambiguous. From germline, CDR1 is SEHNR and CDR2 FQNEAQ (reference sequence). The CDR3 spans 12 residues. V shed 5 bases and J shed 1 base, with 5 bases lying between them. The CDR3 reads CASSPWNTEAFF. In DNA form, the CDR3 reads TGTGCCAGCAGCCCCTGGAACACTGAAGCTTTCTTT.

The CDR3 sequence: CASSYSGGAGELFF. CDR3 nucleotide sequence: TGTGCCAGCAGTTACTCGGGAGGGGCCGGGGAGCTGTTTTTT. This chain uses TRBV6-5 with TRBJ2-2; 7 bases agree with TRBD2. The CDR3 covers 14 residues. Germline trimming cut 0 bases from V and 6 bases from J; bases unmatched to any gene: 1. Germline V gives CDR1 MNHEY, CDR2 SVGAGI.

The V and J genes are TRBV9 and TRBJ2-1; 10 bases map to TRBD2. Unmatched junction bases numbered 10, after V lost 2 bases and J lost 8 bases. Per germline, CDR1 SGDLS and CDR2 YYNGEE. The CDR3 totals 16 residues. DNA of the CDR3: TGTGCCAGCAGCGTCGAACTAGCGGGAATGGGGTATGAGCAGTTCTTC. Translation gives CASSVELAGMGYEQFF. The full variable domain, completed using reference TRBV9 and TRBJ2-1, is DSGVTQTPKHLITATGQRVTLRCSPRSGDLSVYWYQQSLDQGLQFLIQYYNGEERAKGNILERFSAQQFPDLHSELNLSSLELGDSALYFCASSVELAGMGYEQFFGPGTRLTVL.

The rearrangement uses TRBV6-1 and TRBJ1-1, with 7 bases that match TRBD1. CDR3 size: 14 residues. The germline V gene has CDR1 MNHNS and CDR2 SASEGT. J gave up 7 bases and V 5 bases, and 10 bases lay outside the gene matches. CDR3 sequence: CASSTDRASGEAFF. The CDR3 bases are TGTGCCAGCAGTACCGACAGGGCCAGTGGTGAAGCTTTCTTT.

The chain links TRBV30 to TRBJ1-2; 11 bases align to TRBD1. V lost 0 bases and J lost 8; bases outside the gene matches: 17. This CDR3 spans 18 amino acids. CDR1 and CDR2 from the germline V gene are GTSNPN and SVGIG (reference sequence). In DNA, the CDR3 is TGTGCCTGGAGTGTATCTGGACAGGGGGCAGATTCTTCTAGGGGCTACACCTTC. Its translation: CAWSVSGQGADSSRGYTF.

The chain links TRBV27 to TRBJ1-1, with TRBD1 identical over 9 bases. The CDR3 consists of 14 residues. Germline V gene data show CDR1 as MNHEY and CDR2 as SMNVEV (reference sequence). The ends lost 6 bases at V and 6 bases at J; junction bases unmatched: 8. CDR3 protein: CASRPRDREAEAFF. The DNA for the CDR3 is TGTGCCAGCAGACCTCGGGACAGGGAGGCTGAAGCTTTCTTT.

J is TRBJ1-2 and V is TRBV5-4, with 10 bases aligning to TRBD1. Germline loops: CDR1 SGHNT, CDR2 YYREEE (reference sequence). The CDR3 runs 14 residues. The V gene end was trimmed by 4 bases and the J gene end by 3 bases; junction bases not matched to a gene: 3. CDR3 nucleotides: TGTGCCAGCAGCCAAGGGACAGGGGACTATGGCTACACCTTC. Amino acid sequence: CASSQGTGDYGYTF. The variable domain in full, completed from reference TRBV5-4 and TRBJ1-2, reads ETGVTQSPTHLIKTRGQQVTLRCSSQSGHNTVSWYQQALGQGPQFIFQYYREEENGRGNFPPRFSGLQFPNYSSELNVNALELDDSALYLCASSQGTGDYGYTFGSGTRLTVV.

V gene TRBV5-1 combines with J gene TRBJ2-5; TRBD2 matches 10 bases. The tail of the sequence fits TRBJ2-7 better, so the J call may be wrong. This CDR3 contains 15 residues. CDR1 is SGHRS, CDR2 YFSETQ, per germline. CDR3 sequence: CASSASSGSSYEQYF. CDR3 nucleotides: TGCGCCAGCAGCGCCTCTAGCGGGAGCTCCTACGAGCAGTACTTC.

A few counts support this clone. J is TRBJ1-1 and V is TRBV19; D unresolved. Trimming pared 6 bases from V and 0 bases from J, leaving 11 bases between. This CDR3 spans 14 amino acids. Germline CDR1 is LNHDA and CDR2 is SQIVND (reference sequence). This chain's CDR3 is CASRTAGLNTEAFF. CDR3 coding DNA: TGTGCCAGTAGAACGGCAGGTCTGAACACTGAAGCTTTCTTT. Full variable domain (rest looked up from reference TRBV19 and TRBJ1-1): DGGITQSPKYLFRKEGQNVTLSCEQNLNHDAMYWYRQDPGQGLRLIYYSQIVNDFQKGDIAEGYSVSREKKESFPLTVTSAQKNPTAFYLCASRTAGLNTEAFFGQGTRLTVV.

This clone occurred a few times. The chain links TRBV2 to TRBJ2-3; the D is unclear. Germline CDR1 reads SNHLY; CDR2 reads FYNNEI. This CDR3 spans 14 amino acids. Trimming shortened V by 1 base and J by 6 bases, and 11 bases separated the two germline ends. CDR3 nucleotides: TGTGCCAGCAGTGAAGGAGTTTCCGCGGATACGCAGTATTTT. It specifies CASSEGVSADTQYF.

This clone was counted only a few times. J is TRBJ1-2 and V is TRBV4-2; 8 bases align to TRBD1. CDR1 is LGHNA and CDR2 is YNFKEQ in the germline V gene. Unmatched junction bases numbered 3, after V lost 0 bases and J lost 3 bases. The CDR3 covers 15 residues. The CDR3 loop is CASSQDLTGDYGYTF. The CDR3, as DNA: TGTGCCAGCAGCCAAGACCTGACAGGGGACTATGGCTACACCTTC.

In its sample, this clone was seen a few times. The same CDR3 arises from other DNA sequences in this sample as well. This sequence joins TRBV27 and TRBJ2-7, with a weak D call TRBD1 (5 bases). CDR3 size: 13 residues. The V gene lost 3 bases and the J gene lost 2 bases, with 8 bases spanning the gap. CDR1 is MNHEY and CDR2 is SMNVEV in the germline V gene (reference sequence). The CDR3 protein is CASSLGQTYEQYF. DNA of the CDR3: TGTGCCAGCAGTTTGGGGCAGACCTACGAGCAGTACTTC.

The V call is TRBV9, the J call TRBJ2-1; 9 nucleotides match TRBD1. Trimming cost V 3 bases and J 5 bases; bases outside gene matches: 6. CDR1 SGDLS and CDR2 YYNGEE come from the germline V gene. This CDR3 region has 15 residues. The CDR3 is CASSASGTGNNEQFF. In nucleotides, the CDR3 is TGTGCCAGCAGCGCGAGCGGGACAGGGAACAATGAGCAGTTCTTC. The full variable domain, its missing parts supplied by reference TRBV9 and TRBJ2-1, is DSGVTQTPKHLITATGQRVTLRCSPRSGDLSVYWYQQSLDQGLQFLIQYYNGEERAKGNILERFSAQQFPDLHSELNLSSLELGDSALYFCASSASGTGNNEQFFGPGTRLTVL.

The chain couples TRBV11-2 to TRBJ2-2; D is perhaps TRBD2 (6 bases). Trimming removed 3 bases at V and 1 base at J, with 9 bases between. The V gene's germline CDR1 is SGHAT and CDR2 FQNNGV. This CDR3 is 15 amino acids long. As DNA, the CDR3 is TGTGCCAGCAGCTTGGGGGGACGGAACACCGGGGAGCTGTTTTTT. This translates into CASSLGGRNTGELFF. The complete variable domain, with remaining parts taken from reference TRBV11-2 and TRBJ2-2, reads EAGVAQSPRYKIIEKRQSVAFWCNPISGHATLYWYQQILGQGPKLLIQFQNNGVVDDSQLPKDRFSAERLKGVDSTLKIQPAKLEDSAVYLCASSLGGRNTGELFFGEGSRLTVL.

In this sample, this clone turned up a few times. The rearrangement links TRBV29-1 to TRBJ2-5; possible D gene TRBD2, 7 bases. The V end lost 6 bases, the J end lost 7 bases, and 18 bases lay between the germline ends. Germline-derived CDR1 and CDR2 are SQVTM and ANQGSEA. The CDR3 contains 13 residues. The CDR3 protein is CSVDGLGGATQYF. In DNA form, the CDR3 reads TGCAGCGTGGATGGACTAGGGGGGGCGACCCAGTACTTC.

The J gene is TRBJ1-1, the V gene TRBV19; D unclear. V lost 7 bases to trimming and J lost 2 bases, with 11 bases between them. The germline V gene has CDR1 LNHDA and CDR2 SQIVND (reference sequence). The CDR3 contains 13 residues. CDR3 DNA sequence: TGTGCCAGTAAGCGAATTGACAACACTGAAGCTTTCTTT. Protein sequence: CASKRIDNTEAFF.

In this sample, this clone turned up a few times. The V call is TRBV6-4, the J call TRBJ2-1, with 8 positions matching TRBD2. The CDR3 contains 14 residues. Trimming removed 6 bases from V and 5 bases from J; junction bases left unmatched: 6. Germline CDR1 is MRHNA and CDR2 is SNTAGT. CDR3 in amino acids: CASSPGGQDNEQFF. The CDR3 DNA reads TGTGCCAGCAGCCCGGGGGGGCAGGACAATGAGCAGTTCTTC.

This clone was counted a few times. This sequence joins TRBV19 and TRBJ1-3; weak D call: TRBD1 (5 bases). The CDR3 is 16 amino acids. The germline V gene encodes CDR1 LNHDA and CDR2 SQIVND (reference sequence). V was pared by 5 bases and J by 0 bases, with 14 bases between. The CDR3 spells CASSGIRTISGNTIYF. CDR3 bases: TGTGCCAGTAGTGGGATTCGGACAATCTCTGGAAACACCATATATTTT.

The chain carries TRBV5-1 and TRBJ2-7; 9 nucleotides match TRBD1. J gave up 4 bases and V 0 bases, and 8 bases lay outside the gene matches. The CDR3 runs to 16 residues. From germline, CDR1 is SGHRS and CDR2 YFSETQ. The CDR3 coding sequence is TGCGCCAGCAGCTTGGCCCCGGGACAGGGACCTTACGAGCAGTACTTC. Translated, it gives CASSLAPGQGPYEQYF.